These T cell receptor beta chains were read from a single sample in a study of graft-versus-host responses after intestinal transplantation. The antigens these receptors bind are not known. The data were produced by immunoSEQ multiplex PCR, yet TCRdb's version contains in-frame clones alone and is incomplete. The table records some 90,000 clones, 80% to 95% of them present only once. Source: unstimulated CD8+ T cells sorted from spleen or lymph node cells, taken before intestinal transplant. All receptors come from a human donor who received an intestinal transplant. CDR3s include the opening cysteine and the closing phenylalanine or tryptophan. The D gene is left open where the match is weak. Clone size is stated in some rows and not others, as once, few, many or a class when expanded.

CDR3 DNA,CDR3 protein,D gene,clone size,V gene,J gene
TGCAGCGTTGAAGTTAGGGGATGGCAGGGGGCGGGCGAGCAGTACTTC,CSVEVRGWQGAGEQYF,TRBD1,once,TRBV29-1,TRBJ2-7
TGTGCCAGCAGCTCCGGACTAGCGGGAGATACGCAGTATTTT,CASSSGLAGDTQYF,TRBD2,-,TRBV5-6,TRBJ2-3
TGTGCCAGCAGCGTAGGGGGGACGGCCTATGGCTACACCTTC,CASSVGGTAYGYTF,-,-,TRBV9,TRBJ1-2
TGTGCCAGCAGTTACTATGGGGGAGGGTTGGCAACCGAGCAGTACTTC,CASSYYGGGLATEQYF,TRBD2,-,TRBV6-5,TRBJ2-7
TGTGCCAGCAGTTACGGGGGTCGAGAGACCCAGTACTTC,CASSYGGRETQYF,-,-,TRBV6-6,TRBJ2-5
TGCAGCGGACGACAGGAATATGGAGCTTTCTTT,CSGRQEYGAFF,-,-,TRBV29-1,TRBJ1-1
TGTGCCAGCAGCTCGGGACTAGCGGGAGAGATGTCAACAGATACGCAGTATTTT,CASSSGLAGEMSTDTQYF,TRBD2,-,TRBV11-2,TRBJ2-3
TGTGCCAGCAGCTTAAACCCCGTCGGCGTGGGGAGGACTGAAGCTTTCTTT,CASSLNPVGVGRTEAFF,-,-,TRBV13,TRBJ1-1
TGTGCCAGCAGTGTGCCCTGGACAGTAAATTCACCCCTCCACTTT,CASSVPWTVNSPLHF,-,few,TRBV6-1,TRBJ1-6
TGCGCCAGCAGTGAGTCGATTAACAGGGGCGCCAATAATTCACCCCTCCACTTT,CASSESINRGANNSPLHF,TRBD1,once,TRBV10-2,TRBJ1-6
TGCAGCGTTGAAGGGCCGGGACAGGGGGCGCTGGGTTTAGAGTATGGCTACACCTTC,CSVEGPGQGALGLEYGYTF,TRBD1,-,TRBV29-1,TRBJ1-2
TGTGCCAGCAGTACACTAGCTTACGAGCAGTACTTC,CASSTLAYEQYF,-,-,TRBV6-5,TRBJ2-7
TGTGCCAGCAGCCAGGGTCTATTAAGCTCCTACAATGAGCAGTTCTTC,CASSQGLLSSYNEQFF,-,-,TRBV11-3,TRBJ2-1
TGTGCCAGTGGCCTAGCGGGTGAGATCACAGATACGCAGTATTTT,CASGLAGEITDTQYF,TRBD2,-,TRBV6-5,TRBJ2-3
TGTGCCACCCATGGGACTAGCCAGTACAATGAGCAGTTCTTC,CATHGTSQYNEQFF,TRBD2,-,TRBV2,TRBJ2-1
TGTGCCAGCAGCCAAGTGGAAACAGGGAACACTGAAGCTTTCTTT,CASSQVETGNTEAFF,-,-,TRBV4-2,TRBJ1-1
TGTGCCCCGCCCGACAGGGGCGAAGACGAGCAGTACTTC,CAPPDRGEDEQYF,TRBD1,-,TRBV6-6,TRBJ2-7
TGTGCCAGTAGTATAGATCCCGGGACTTTCTCCTACAATGAGCAGTTCTTC,CASSIDPGTFSYNEQFF,-,-,TRBV19,TRBJ2-1
TGTGCCAGCAGCTTAGTCCTTGGGGGGCGCACAGATACGCAGTATTTT,CASSLVLGGRTDTQYF,-,-,TRBV11-1,TRBJ2-3
TGTGCCACCAGCAGAGATGGAGGGCCCAATCAGCCCCAGCATTTT,CATSRDGGPNQPQHF,-,-,TRBV15,TRBJ1-5
TGTGCCAGCAGTCCCCGACTAGCGGGGGGCCCCTACTACAATGAGCAGTTCTTC,CASSPRLAGGPYYNEQFF,TRBD2,-,TRBV27,TRBJ2-1
TGTGCCAGCAGTGAAACAAGGCTGGGGCTCACTGAAGCTTTCTTT,CASSETRLGLTEAFF,-,once,TRBV6-1,TRBJ1-1
TGCGCCAGCAGCCAAGGGGGGCAAGGGAACACTGAAGCTTTCTTT,CASSQGGQGNTEAFF,-,-,TRBV4-1,TRBJ1-1
TGTGCCAGCAGTGACCCGGAGGATAATTCACCCCTCCACTTT,CASSDPEDNSPLHF,-,-,TRBV2,TRBJ1-6
TGTGCCAGCAGTTTACTAGCGGGAGACGAGTACTTC,CASSLLAGDEYF,TRBD2,-,TRBV28,TRBJ2-7
TGCGCCAGCAGCGACTCGTTCAGGGACCCCTACAATGAGCAGTTCTTC,CASSDSFRDPYNEQFF,-,-,TRBV5-1,TRBJ2-1
TGTGCCAGCAGGTCCGGGACAGCGAACACTGAAGCTTTCTTT,CASRSGTANTEAFF,TRBD1,-,TRBV6-5,TRBJ1-1
TGTGCCAGCAGTGAACGGCCCTACGAGCAGTACTTC,CASSERPYEQYF,-,-,TRBV6-1,TRBJ2-7
TGTGCAGGCCAAGTAGGGTCAGGAGGGTCGGATGAGCAGTTCTTC,CAGQVGSGGSDEQFF,-,-,TRBV6-1,TRBJ2-1
TGTGCCAGCAGCCCAGGCGGGACAGGGGGCCCCGAGCAGTACTTC,CASSPGGTGGPEQYF,TRBD1,-,TRBV7-9,TRBJ2-7
TGTGCCAGCAGCCGAGGACTAGCGGACTGGGGGAGGTCGCAGTATTTT,CASSRGLADWGRSQYF,TRBD2,-,TRBV2,TRBJ2-3